These T cell receptor beta chains were read from a single sample in a study of blood T cell repertoires in COVID-19. Sequencing was performed with immunoSEQ multiplex PCR; in TCRdb, only in-frame clones are kept and a portion is missing. This sample has 200,000 to 250,000 clones; roughly 84% occur once, and the top ten carry 15% to 20%. The sequenced sample was peripheral blood. The receptors here all came from a man between 25 and 39 years old with active or convalescent COVID-19. Both conserved end residues are part of each CDR3. The order of the fields is clone size, J gene, V gene, D gene, CDR3 protein, CDR3 DNA. A D gene is named only where the DNA matches it firmly. Expanded clones get a size class; other rows say once, few or many, or leave the size out.

- TRBJ2-2 TRBV5-1 TRBD2 CASSTGGGNTGELFF TGCGCCAGCAGCACAGGCGGGGGAAACACCGGGGAGCTGTTTTTT
- TRBJ2-2 TRBV6-6 - CASMRTRENTGELFF TGTGCCAGCATGCGGACGCGGGAGAACACCGGGGAGCTGTTTTTT
- TRBJ1-5 TRBV29-1 - CSVAGQGQPQHF TGCAGCGTTGCAGGCCAGGGGCAGCCCCAGCATTTT
- TRBJ2-3 TRBV5-4 TRBD2 CASSGGTSGTDTQYF TGTGCCAGCAGCGGTGGGACTAGCGGGACAGATACGCAGTATTTT
- TRBJ2-5 TRBV11-3 - CASSLGDTSLETQYF TGTGCCAGCAGCTTAGGGGACACCAGCCTGGAGACCCAGTACTTC
- TRBJ2-3 TRBV6-2/TRBV6-3 - CASRYLGGGTDTQYF TGTGCCAGCAGGTACCTGGGCGGGGGCACAGATACGCAGTATTTT
- TRBJ1-2 TRBV28 - CASRDRYGYTF TGTGCCAGCAGAGACAGATATGGCTACACCTTC
- TRBJ2-1 TRBV3-1/TRBV3-2 - CASSQGRLSYNEQFF TGTGCCAGCAGCCAGGGGCGCCTCTCCTACAATGAGCAGTTCTTC
- TRBJ1-1 TRBV9 - CASSVGRGEAFF TGTGCCAGCAGCGTAGGTAGAGGGGAAGCTTTCTTT
- TRBJ2-3 TRBV5-4 TRBD2 CASSFSGRRADTQYF TGTGCCAGCAGCTTTTCCGGGAGGAGGGCAGATACGCAGTATTTT
- TRBJ1-4 TRBV15 - CATSGYRGEKLFF TGTGCCACCAGCGGGTATAGGGGGGAAAAACTGTTTTTT
few TRBJ1-1 TRBV6-6 - CASSSPGGATEAFF TGTGCCAGCAGTTCCCCCGGCGGGGCCACTGAAGCTTTCTTT
- TRBJ1-1 TRBV7-2 TRBD1 CASSHRQGLSRQAFF TGTGCCAGCAGCCACAGACAGGGATTATCGCGACAAGCTTTCTTT
- TRBJ2-2 TRBV24-1 TRBD2 CATSDSGTTFGDSHTGELFF TGTGCCACCAGTGACTCCGGGACTACGTTCGGGGACTCACACACCGGGGAGCTGTTTTTT
- TRBJ1-2 TRBV4-1 - CASSQDSFGYTF TGCGCCAGCAGCCAGGACAGCTTTGGCTACACCTTC
- TRBJ2-7 TRBV6-2/TRBV6-3 TRBD1 CASSWTGRREQYF TGTGCCAGCAGTTGGACAGGACGAAGGGAGCAGTACTTC
once TRBJ2-6 TRBV5-7 TRBD1 CASSPGQGSPGANVLTF TGTGCCAGCAGCCCGGGACAGGGTAGCCCCGGGGCCAACGTCCTGACTTTC
once TRBJ2-1 TRBV29-1 - CSVVWQALNEQFF TGCAGCGTTGTGTGGCAGGCCCTCAATGAGCAGTTCTTC
- TRBJ2-1 TRBV27 - CASSLISLSYNEQFF TGTGCCAGCAGTTTAATCAGTCTCTCCTACAATGAGCAGTTCTTC
- TRBJ1-6 TRBV6-1 - CASSDVSVDSPLHF TGTGCCAGCAGTGACGTCAGTGTGGATTCACCCCTCCACTTT
- TRBJ1-4 TRBV7-9 TRBD1 CASTLTGGNEKLFF TGTGCCAGCACCTTGACAGGGGGGAATGAAAAACTGTTTTTT
- TRBJ1-6 TRBV4-3 - CASSPWLRGPLHF TGCGCCAGCAGCCCATGGCTGCGGGGACCCCTCCACTTT
- TRBJ1-4 TRBV13 TRBD1 CASSEGQGLNEKLFF TGTGCCAGCAGCGAGGGACAGGGCCTTAATGAAAAACTGTTTTTT
- TRBJ1-4 TRBV6-6 TRBD1 CASGRTGTGGEKLFF TGTGCCAGCGGAAGGACCGGGACAGGGGGCGAAAAACTGTTTTTT
- TRBJ1-1 TRBV27 - CASSFWANTEAFF TGTGCCAGCAGTTTTTGGGCGAACACTGAAGCTTTCTTT
- TRBJ1-1 TRBV4-1 - CASSQDPSLEGSPEAFF TGCGCCAGCAGCCAAGATCCAAGTTTGGAGGGTTCTCCTGAAGCTTTCTTT
- TRBJ2-3 TRBV6-5 - CASRRGSDTQYF TGTGCCAGCCGACGCGGGTCAGATACGCAGTATTTT
once TRBJ2-7 TRBV7-8 - CASSLAGLSSYEQYF TGTGCCAGCAGCTTGGCTGGACTAAGCTCCTACGAGCAGTACTTC
- TRBJ1-5 TRBV16 - CASSPTYDSNQPQHF TGTGCCAGCAGCCCTACTTACGATAGCAATCAGCCCCAGCATTTT
- TRBJ1-5 TRBV28 - CASSLVVGSRPQHF TGTGCCAGCAGTCTCGTCGTGGGCTCGCGGCCCCAGCATTTT
- TRBJ2-3 TRBV2 - CASSDVESDTQYF TGTGCCAGCAGTGACGTTGAGTCAGATACGCAGTATTTT
- TRBJ2-3 TRBV4-3 TRBD1 CASSPTWTGTTDTQYF TGCGCCAGCAGCCCTACCTGGACAGGGACCACAGATACGCAGTATTTT
- TRBJ1-5 TRBV7-2 - CASSLDVVTRVPQHF TGTGCCAGCAGCTTAGACGTTGTCACCCGGGTGCCCCAGCATTTT
- TRBJ2-2 TRBV6-5 TRBD2 CASSGLAVNTGELFF TGTGCCAGCTCTGGACTAGCGGTTAACACCGGGGAGCTGTTTTTT
- TRBJ1-4 TRBV28 TRBD1 CASTSLGTGDEKLFF TGTGCCAGCACCTCCCTCGGGACAGGGGACGAAAAACTGTTTTTT
- TRBJ2-5 TRBV28 - CASSFRSGRETQYF TGTGCCAGCAGTTTTCGGTCAGGGCGAGAGACCCAGTACTTC
- TRBJ1-5 TRBV15 TRBD1 CATRGTGWNQPQHF TGTGCCACCAGAGGGACAGGGTGGAATCAGCCCCAGCATTTT
- TRBJ1-5 TRBV6-5 TRBD1 CASSYTGQGAPQHF TGTGCCAGCAGTTACACGGGACAGGGAGCGCCCCAGCATTTT
- TRBJ2-7 TRBV6-8 TRBD2 CASRLTRDYDYEQYF TGTGCCAGCAGATTGACCCGGGACTACGACTACGAGCAGTACTTC
few TRBJ1-2 TRBV6-5 - CASSYSGFSRNYGYTF TGTGCCAGCAGTTACTCGGGCTTTTCAAGGAACTATGGCTACACCTTC
- TRBJ1-5 TRBV29-1 - CSVADRNQPQHF TGCAGCGTAGCGGACAGAAATCAGCCCCAGCATTTT
- TRBJ2-7 TRBV15 - CATTAGGQAPSYEQYF TGTGCCACCACTGCCGGCGGCCAAGCCCCATCCTACGAGCAGTACTTC
once TRBJ1-3 TRBV4-2 - CASSQPGAIYF TGTGCCAGCAGCCAACCGGGGGCCATATATTTT
- TRBJ2-7 TRBV2 TRBD2 CASSEALRGGPKEQYF TGTGCCAGCAGTGAAGCGCTTCGGGGAGGGCCTAAAGAGCAGTACTTC
- TRBJ2-2 TRBV7-2 TRBD1 CASSLEGQGNGELFF TGTGCCAGCAGCTTAGAGGGACAGGGGAACGGGGAGCTGTTTTTT
- TRBJ2-3 TRBV5-4 - CASSLPQGTDTQYF TGTGCCAGCAGCTTGCCTCAGGGCACAGATACGCAGTATTTT
- TRBJ2-1 TRBV6-1 - CASSDLRGVDEQFF TGTGCCAGCAGTGACCTCAGGGGCGTCGATGAGCAGTTCTTC
- TRBJ1-2 TRBV4-3 TRBD1 CASSQETGLYGYTF TGCGCCAGCAGCCAAGAGACAGGGCTCTATGGCTACACCTTC
- TRBJ2-7 TRBV28 - CASSLPEGRVREQYF TGTGCCAGCAGCTTACCGGAGGGCAGGGTGCGGGAGCAGTACTTC
- TRBJ2-1 TRBV19 - CASRFPLGATGEEQFF TGTGCCAGTCGCTTCCCTCTTGGGGCGACAGGCGAGGAGCAGTTCTTC
- TRBJ2-7 TRBV11-2 - CASSPLTYEQYF TGTGCCAGCAGCCCACTTACCTACGAGCAGTACTTC
- TRBJ2-5 TRBV4-3 TRBD1 CASSQVTGETQYF TGCGCCAGCAGCCAAGTGACAGGGGAGACCCAGTACTTC
- TRBJ2-7 TRBV5-1 - CASSPTGAYEQYF TGCGCCAGCAGCCCGACAGGAGCCTACGAGCAGTACTTC
- TRBJ2-1 TRBV5-8 TRBD1 CASSFTGGRYNEQFF TGTGCCAGCAGCTTCACAGGGGGTAGATACAATGAGCAGTTCTTC
- TRBJ1-2 TRBV30 TRBD1 CAWSVGQGRRYTF TGTGCCTGGAGTGTGGGACAGGGACGTCGCTACACCTTC
- TRBJ2-7 TRBV19 - CANPSPDRQPVYEQYF TGTGCCAACCCCTCACCCGACAGGCAGCCTGTATATGAGCAGTACTTC
- TRBJ2-1 TRBV2 - CASSHPGLSPNEQFF TGTGCCAGCAGCCACCCGGGACTTTCCCCCAATGAGCAGTTCTTC
- TRBJ2-1 TRBV9 - CASSLKTRTGNEQFF TGTGCCAGCAGCCTAAAAACGCGCACGGGCAATGAGCAGTTCTTC
- TRBJ1-2 TRBV5-1 TRBD1 CASSLPGQGFYGYTF TGCGCCAGCAGCCTCCCGGGACAGGGCTTCTATGGCTACACCTTC